The source of this T cell receptor beta chain is a study of T cells in localized non-small cell lung cancer. This clone was counted only a few times. Produced via immunoSEQ multiplex PCR; TCRdb's table is partial and in-frame only. There are about 26,000 clones in the sample; roughly four fifths occur only once, and approximately 4% lies in the top ten. The CDR3 loop spans 13 amino acids. Trimming took 2 bases from V and 5 from J, leaving 9 bases between them. Germline V lookup: CDR1 MNHNS, CDR2 SASEGT. Sequenced here: peripheral blood, sampled before any cancer treatment. The receptor was isolated from a woman aged 35 to 75 with stage I lung adenocarcinoma. V is TRBV6-1 and J is TRBJ1-2; D perhaps matches TRBD1 (6 bases). For the CDR3, the DNA is TGTGCCAGCAGTGAATCCGGACAGTATGGCTACACCTTC. It is translated as CASSESGQYGYTF.